This T cell receptor beta chain originates from a study of blood T cells in healthy people across ages (dated by TCRdb to between 2014 and 2017). Context from the whole study: In model experiments, template switching captured about one uniquely barcoded TCR beta cDNA molecule for every two T cells. Using deep sequencing normalized with unique cDNA molecular identifiers, the study measured how TCR beta repertoire diversity changes with age. Four age groups were formed from the donors: young (average approximately 17 years), middle-aged (just under 40), aged (around 68) and long-lived (less than 85). For two donors (one aged 18 to 29 and one aged 80 or older), the study analyzed two additional independent replicas of 1 million unique cDNA reads from the same blood draw. Study-wide findings and limitations: A strong correlation was found between observed TCR beta diversity and the percentage of naive T cells measured by flow cytometry. Estimates of total diversity based on one million sequenced T cells were regarded as lower bounds and as underestimates. As age increased, observed TCR beta diversity per million T cells dropped in a roughly linear way, and a significant reduction was already evident by age approximately 40. Compared with the aged group, the long-lived group had more naive CD4+ T cells, fewer expanded clones and increased TCR diversity, a pattern suggesting age selection. The CMV infection status of donors was not known, potentially confounding age-related changes in expanded clonotypes. Conclusive comparison of naive and antigen-experienced compartments was prevented by the profiling of bulk unsorted PBMCs.

V is pared back by 5 bases and J by 0 bases, with 14 bases lying between the germline termini. The CDR3 runs 14 residues from the cysteine to the phenylalanine. Just CDR3 DNA is preserved here, 42 bases in frame from base 1. The germline V gene (reference sequence) supplies CDR1 DFQATT and CDR2 SNEGSKA. The library was obtained by 5' RACE. The reads were generated on an Illumina HiSeq 2500. A second PCR of roughly 7 to 11 cycles was performed with a sample-barcoded 5' primer and a J-beta primer mix. Each TCR beta cDNA molecule received a unique molecular identifier from a template-switch 5' adaptor carrying 12 random nucleotides. Each sample yielded at least 3 million CDR3-containing paired-end reads. First-strand cDNA was synthesized from all RNA with the Mint cDNA synthesis kit, primed by a TRBC-specific oligonucleotide. After uracil-DNA glycosylase treatment, a first 18-cycle PCR used universal primers M1SS and BC2_uni_R on all cDNA. As for how the authors treated the data: For normalization, 1 million high-quality reads, each with a distinct molecular identifier, were randomly selected from each sample. Instead of being binned into consensus sequences, reads that shared molecular identifiers were thrown out. CDR3 identification, clonotype clustering and error correction used MiTCR with a Q25 quality threshold and the strictest error-elimination algorithm. A nonparametric unseen species model using Euler transformation provided a lower-bound estimate of total TCR beta diversity. Through fastp at Q25 and MiXCR, TCRdb rebuilt clones from the public reads, retaining in-frame beta chains. Every distinct CDR3 protein forms one entry, paired with its most common genes and DNA. The V and J calls and clone size come from TCRdb's table, not from the authors' own analysis. Recorded for this sample are roughly 700,000 distinct CDR3 sequences; more than 20% of them occurred a single time. Of the sample, 9.4% falls within the top ten clones.

The donors were roughly 39 Caucasian individuals from Russia, aged 6 to 90 years, who were systemically healthy. Roughly 11 milliliters of peripheral blood were drawn from each donor into EDTA-treated Vacutainer tubes. PBMCs were isolated by Ficoll-Paque density-gradient centrifugation, with at least 6 million obtained per sample. Trizol reagent was used to extract total RNA from the PBMCs, yielding at least 5 micrograms per sample. The percentages of naive CD45RAhigh/CD27high T cells were determined by flow cytometry on a PBMC aliquot from every donor. On this clonotype: This receptor's antigen is unknown. Base qualities were left out, and no much larger clone turns up one base away.

The data were also submitted as part of a second study, on T cells of mothers and their children. The second paper further reports: Donors were nine systemically healthy Caucasian individuals: three mothers and their six children. cDNA synthesis consumed the entire amount of extracted RNA, loaded at approximately 1.6 ug RNA in each 15 ul reaction. In the second PCR, the M1S primer introduced both the sample barcodes and 2-4 random nucleotides. More than 8 million TCR beta CDR3 reads were obtained from each mother, and about 3 million reads were obtained from each child. In both related and unrelated pairs, thymic selection shapes the output of TCR recombination in a similar way, with inherited differences having only a minor effect. Normalized repertoire overlap was always found to be slightly, but never significantly, higher in related mother-child pairs than in unrelated mother-child pairs. No persistent microchimeric T cell clones were found, with a detection sensitivity of 80 to 100 clones per million clonotypes. To look for features that set related mother-child pairs apart from unrelated individuals, the researchers ran deep NGS to compare the TCR beta repertoires of mothers and children. On average, the children were roughly 11 +/- 4 years old, while the mothers were about 37 +/- 4 years old. Libraries were sequenced on Illumina HiSeq 2000 with 100+100 nt paired-end reads after adapter ligation with NEBNext reagents. To prevent cross-contamination, the mother and child libraries were prepared a month apart and were sequenced in separate runs. For each donor, somewhere between roughly 450,000 and 2,100,000 distinct TCR beta clonotypes were identified. Naive TCR beta clonotypes were estimated from low-frequency clonotypes matched to each donor's FACS-determined naive share, without sorting.

The origin of this receptor is a boy between 10 and 17 years old in good health. The specimen was blood. The rearranged segments are TRBV20-1 and TRBJ2-7; TRBD2 might be the D gene, on 6 matching bases. The encoded CDR3 is CSAATSPSSYEQYF. The DNA sequence is given as TGCAGTGCTGCTACTAGCCCAAGCTCCTACGAGCAGTACTTC.